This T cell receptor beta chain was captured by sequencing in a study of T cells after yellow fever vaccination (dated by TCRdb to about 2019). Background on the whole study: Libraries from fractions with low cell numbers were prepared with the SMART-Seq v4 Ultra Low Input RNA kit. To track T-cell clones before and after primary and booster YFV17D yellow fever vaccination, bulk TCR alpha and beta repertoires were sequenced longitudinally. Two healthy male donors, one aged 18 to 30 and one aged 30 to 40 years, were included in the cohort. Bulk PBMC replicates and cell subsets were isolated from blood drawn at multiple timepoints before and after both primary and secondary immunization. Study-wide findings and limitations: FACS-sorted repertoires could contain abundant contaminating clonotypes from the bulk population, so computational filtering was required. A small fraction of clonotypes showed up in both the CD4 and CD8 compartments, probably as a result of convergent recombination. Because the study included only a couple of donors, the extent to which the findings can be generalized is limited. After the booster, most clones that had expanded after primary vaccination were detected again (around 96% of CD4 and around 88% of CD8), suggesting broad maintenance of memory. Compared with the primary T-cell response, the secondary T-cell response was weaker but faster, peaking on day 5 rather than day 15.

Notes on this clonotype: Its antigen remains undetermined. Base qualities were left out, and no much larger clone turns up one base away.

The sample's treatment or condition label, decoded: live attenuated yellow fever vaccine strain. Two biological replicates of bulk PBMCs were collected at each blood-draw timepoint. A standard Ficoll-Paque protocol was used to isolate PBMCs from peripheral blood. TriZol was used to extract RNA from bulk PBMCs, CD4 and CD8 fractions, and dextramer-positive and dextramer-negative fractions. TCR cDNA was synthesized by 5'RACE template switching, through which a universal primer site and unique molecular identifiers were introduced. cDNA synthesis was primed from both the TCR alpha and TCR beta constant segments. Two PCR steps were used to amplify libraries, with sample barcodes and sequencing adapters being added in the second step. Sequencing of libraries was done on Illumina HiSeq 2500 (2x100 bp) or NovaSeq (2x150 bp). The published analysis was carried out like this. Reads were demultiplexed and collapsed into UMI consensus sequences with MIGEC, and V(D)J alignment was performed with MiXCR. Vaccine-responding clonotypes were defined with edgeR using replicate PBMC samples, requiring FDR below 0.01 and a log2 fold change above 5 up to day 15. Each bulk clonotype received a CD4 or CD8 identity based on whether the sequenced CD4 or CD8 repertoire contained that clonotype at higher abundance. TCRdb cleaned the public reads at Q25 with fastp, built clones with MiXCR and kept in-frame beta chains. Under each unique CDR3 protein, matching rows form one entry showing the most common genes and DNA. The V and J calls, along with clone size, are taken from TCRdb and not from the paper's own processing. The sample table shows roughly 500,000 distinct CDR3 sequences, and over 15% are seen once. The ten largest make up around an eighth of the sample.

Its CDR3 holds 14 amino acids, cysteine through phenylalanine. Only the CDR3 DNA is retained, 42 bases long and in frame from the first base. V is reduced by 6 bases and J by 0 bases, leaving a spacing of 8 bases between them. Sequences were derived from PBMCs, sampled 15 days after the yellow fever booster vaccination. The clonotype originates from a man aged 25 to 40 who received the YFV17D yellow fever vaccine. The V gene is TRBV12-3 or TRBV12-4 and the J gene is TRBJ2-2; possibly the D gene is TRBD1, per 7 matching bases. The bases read TGTGCCAGCAGCAGGGGGGCGAACACCGGGGAGCTGTTTTTT. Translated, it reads CASSRGANTGELFF.